This T cell receptor (beta chain) originates from a study of T cells in Graves' hyperthyroidism and ophthalmopathy. TCR beta CDR3 regions were amplified from RNA transcripts. First-round RT-PCR targeting the TCR CDR3 was performed with the HTBI primer set. MiXCR was run by TCRdb on the multiplex PCR reads, yielding one entry per CDR3 protein. Among about 360,000 distinct CDR3 sequences, around 14% were seen once, and the ten largest hold around a tenth. Exclusions: uncontrolled infection, other autoimmune disease, pregnancy, lactation. Clinical symptoms, serum thyroxine and TRAb, thyroid ultrasound and orbital computed tomography were used for the diagnoses. The source of the PBMCs was about 10 ml of fresh peripheral blood. Whole-study findings and limits: Also found in blood were most expanded thyroid clonotypes above 0.001.

The V gene's germline CDR1 is SGHVS and CDR2 FNYEAQ. This CDR3 spans 15 amino acids. The sample holds a few counts of this clonotype. Its antigen is not identified. At one boundary the junction diverges from the germline segment, which might be a read error. Sequencing was performed on blood. The sequence was collected from a young woman with Graves' hyperthyroidism. The chain links TRBV7-6 to TRBJ1-4, with a weak D call TRBD1 (6 bases). CDR3 amino acids: CASSLEGDTKEKLFF. CDR3 DNA sequence: TGTGCCAGCAGCTTAGAGGGGGATACTAAGGAAAAACTGTTTTTT.